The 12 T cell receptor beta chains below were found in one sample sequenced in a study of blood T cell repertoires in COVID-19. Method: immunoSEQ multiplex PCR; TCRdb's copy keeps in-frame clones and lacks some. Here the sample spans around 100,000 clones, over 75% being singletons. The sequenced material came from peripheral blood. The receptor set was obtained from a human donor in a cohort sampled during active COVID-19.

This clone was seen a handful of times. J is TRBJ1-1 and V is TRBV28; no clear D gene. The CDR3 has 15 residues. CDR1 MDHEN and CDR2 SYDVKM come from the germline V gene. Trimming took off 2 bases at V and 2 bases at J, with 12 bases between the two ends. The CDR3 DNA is TGTGCCAGCAGTTTACTAACAGATTATAACACTGAAGCTTTCTTT. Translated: CASSLLTDYNTEAFF.

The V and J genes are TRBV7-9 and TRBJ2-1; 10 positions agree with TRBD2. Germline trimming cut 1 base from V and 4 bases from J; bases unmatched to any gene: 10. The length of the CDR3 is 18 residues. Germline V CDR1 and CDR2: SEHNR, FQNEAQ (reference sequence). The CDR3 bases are TGTGCCAGCAGCTTAGTTAGGGCTAGCGGGAGCGTGTACAATGAGCAGTTCTTC. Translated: CASSLVRASGSVYNEQFF.

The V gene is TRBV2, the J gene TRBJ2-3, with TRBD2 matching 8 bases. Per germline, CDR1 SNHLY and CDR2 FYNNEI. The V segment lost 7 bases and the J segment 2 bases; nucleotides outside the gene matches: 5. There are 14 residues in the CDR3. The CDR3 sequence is CASNLRGVTDTQYF. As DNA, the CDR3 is TGTGCCAGCAACTTGCGGGGGGTCACAGATACGCAGTATTTT. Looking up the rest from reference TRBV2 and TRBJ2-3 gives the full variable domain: EPEVTQTPSHQVTQMGQEVILRCVPISNHLYFYWYRQILGQKVEFLVSFYNNEISEKSEIFDDQFSVERPDGSNFTLKIRSTKLEDSAMYFCASNLRGVTDTQYFGPGTRLTVL.

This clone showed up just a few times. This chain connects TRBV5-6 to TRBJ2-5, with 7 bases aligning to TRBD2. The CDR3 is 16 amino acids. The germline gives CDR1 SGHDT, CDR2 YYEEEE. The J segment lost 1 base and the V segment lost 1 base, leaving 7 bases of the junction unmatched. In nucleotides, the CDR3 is TGTGCCAGCAGCTTGTTGGGGGAGGGTATCCAAGAGACCCAGTACTTC. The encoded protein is CASSLLGEGIQETQYF.

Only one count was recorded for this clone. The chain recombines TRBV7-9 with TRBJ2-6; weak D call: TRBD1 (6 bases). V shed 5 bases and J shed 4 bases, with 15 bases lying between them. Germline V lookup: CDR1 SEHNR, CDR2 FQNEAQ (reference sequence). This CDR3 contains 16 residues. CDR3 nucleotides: TGTGCCAGCAGCCCCTACAGGGTGAACGGGGCCAACGTCCTGACTTTC. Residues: CASSPYRVNGANVLTF.

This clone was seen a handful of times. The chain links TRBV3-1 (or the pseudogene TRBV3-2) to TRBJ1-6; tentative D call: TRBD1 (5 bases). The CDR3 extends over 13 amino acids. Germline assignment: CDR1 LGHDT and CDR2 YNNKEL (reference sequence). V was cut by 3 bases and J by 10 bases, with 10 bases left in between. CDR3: CASSQQGGSPLHF. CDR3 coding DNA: TGTGCCAGCAGCCAGCAGGGAGGCTCACCCCTCCACTTT.

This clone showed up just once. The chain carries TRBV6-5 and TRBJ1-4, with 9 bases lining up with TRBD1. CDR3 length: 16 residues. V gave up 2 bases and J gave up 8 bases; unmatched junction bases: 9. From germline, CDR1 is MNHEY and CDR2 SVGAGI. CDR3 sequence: CASSYPEGTGREKLFF. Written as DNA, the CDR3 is TGTGCCAGCAGTTACCCGGAGGGGACAGGGCGGGAAAAACTGTTTTTT.

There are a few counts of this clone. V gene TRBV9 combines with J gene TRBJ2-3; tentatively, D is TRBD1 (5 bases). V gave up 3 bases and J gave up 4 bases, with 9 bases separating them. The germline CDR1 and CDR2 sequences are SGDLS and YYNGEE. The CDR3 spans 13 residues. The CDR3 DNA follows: TGTGCCAGCAGCGACGAACAGGCAGATACGCAGTATTTT. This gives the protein CASSDEQADTQYF.

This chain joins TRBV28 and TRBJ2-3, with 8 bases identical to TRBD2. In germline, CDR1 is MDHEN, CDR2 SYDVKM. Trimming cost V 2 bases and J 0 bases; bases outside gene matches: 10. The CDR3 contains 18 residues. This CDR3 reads CASSLPKGLALSTDTQYF. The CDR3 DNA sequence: TGTGCCAGCAGTTTACCCAAAGGACTAGCCTTAAGCACAGATACGCAGTATTTT.

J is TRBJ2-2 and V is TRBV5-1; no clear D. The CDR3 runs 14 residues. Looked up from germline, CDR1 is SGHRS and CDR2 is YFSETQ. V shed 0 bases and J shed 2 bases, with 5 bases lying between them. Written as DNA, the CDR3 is TGCGCCAGCAGCTTGGAAGCTAACACCGGGGAGCTGTTTTTT. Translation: CASSLEANTGELFF.

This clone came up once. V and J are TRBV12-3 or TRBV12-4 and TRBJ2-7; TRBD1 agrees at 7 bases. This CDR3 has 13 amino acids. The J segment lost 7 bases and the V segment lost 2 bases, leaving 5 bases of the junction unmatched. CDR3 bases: TGTGCCAGCAGTTTAAGACAGGGCTTGGAGCAGTACTTC. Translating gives CASSLRQGLEQYF.

CDR3 region: CASSPGSDYKWGTGELFF. The CDR3 DNA reads as TGTGCCAGCTCACCAGGGAGTGACTATAAGTGGGGCACCGGGGAGCTGTTTTTT. The J gene is TRBJ2-2, the V gene TRBV18; a possible D gene is TRBD2 (5 bases). This CDR3 has 18 amino acids. V gave up 2 bases and J gave up 4 bases, with 20 bases separating them. Germline V gives CDR1 KGHSH, CDR2 LQKENI. The variable domain in full, with the rest retrieved from reference TRBV18 and TRBJ2-2, is NAGVMQNPRHLVRRRGQEARLRCSPMKGHSHVYWYRQLPEEGLKFMVYLQKENIIDESGMPKERFSAEFPKEGPSILRIQQVVRGDSAAYFCASSPGSDYKWGTGELFFGEGSRLTVL.